These T cell receptor beta chains were read from a single sample in a study of PD-1 blockade in classical Hodgkin lymphoma. Repertoires were generated with immunoSEQ multiplex PCR, while TCRdb's copy carries only in-frame clones and drops some. The sample holds more than 10,000 clones, just under 85% seen once. The sample in question was CD4+ T cells from blood, obtained before the fourth cycle of nivolumab. The receptors come from a human donor with classical Hodgkin lymphoma. CDR3s include the opening cysteine and the closing phenylalanine or tryptophan. The D gene is left open where the match is weak. Rows may omit the clone size; those that give it use once, few, many or a size class.

clone size: -
D gene: TRBD1
J gene: TRBJ1-1
V gene: TRBV5-3
CDR3 protein: CARSLERQGGTEAFF
CDR3 DNA: TGTGCCAGAAGCTTGGAACGACAGGGTGGTACTGAAGCTTTCTTT

clone size: -
D gene: -
J gene: TRBJ1-2
V gene: TRBV7-9
CDR3 protein: CASSLSTGEGDGYTF
CDR3 DNA: TGTGCCAGCAGCTTATCCACGGGGGAGGGCGATGGCTACACCTTC

clone size: once
D gene: TRBD2
J gene: TRBJ2-3
V gene: TRBV7-8
CDR3 protein: CASSLFAGVDGDTQYF
CDR3 DNA: TGTGCCAGCAGCTTATTCGCGGGAGTTGATGGAGATACGCAGTATTTT

clone size: -
D gene: -
J gene: TRBJ1-1
V gene: TRBV6-5
CDR3 protein: CASSYSGTTEAFF
CDR3 DNA: TGTGCCAGCAGTTACTCTGGGACCACTGAAGCTTTCTTT

clone size: -
D gene: -
J gene: TRBJ2-3
V gene: TRBV9
CDR3 protein: CASSPGLHTDTQYF
CDR3 DNA: TGTGCCAGCAGCCCAGGGCTACACACAGATACGCAGTATTTT

clone size: once
D gene: -
J gene: TRBJ1-1
V gene: TRBV15
CDR3 protein: CATSRDTRDTEAFF
CDR3 DNA: TGTGCCACCAGCAGAGATACGCGGGACACTGAAGCTTTCTTT

clone size: -
D gene: TRBD2
J gene: TRBJ2-1
V gene: TRBV7-2
CDR3 protein: CASSSRAGLAPSYNEQFF
CDR3 DNA: TGTGCCAGCAGCTCCCGGGCGGGACTAGCGCCCTCCTACAATGAGCAGTTCTTC

clone size: once
D gene: TRBD2
J gene: TRBJ2-7
V gene: TRBV10-3
CDR3 protein: CAISWTSGGYEQYF
CDR3 DNA: TGTGCCATCAGTTGGACTAGCGGCGGCTACGAGCAGTACTTC

clone size: -
D gene: -
J gene: TRBJ2-1
V gene: TRBV5-1
CDR3 protein: CASSLDLSSYNEQFF
CDR3 DNA: TGCGCCAGCAGCTTGGACTTAAGCTCCTACAATGAGCAGTTCTTC

clone size: -
D gene: TRBD1
J gene: TRBJ2-5
V gene: TRBV11-3
CDR3 protein: CASSIRTGQETQYF
CDR3 DNA: TGTGCCAGCAGCATCCGGACAGGGCAAGAGACCCAGTACTTC

clone size: few
D gene: -
J gene: TRBJ1-1
V gene: TRBV10-3
CDR3 protein: CAISEFLGLNTEAFF
CDR3 DNA: TGTGCCATCAGTGAGTTTCTGGGGTTGAACACTGAAGCTTTCTTT

clone size: -
D gene: -
J gene: TRBJ2-5
V gene: TRBV2
CDR3 protein: CASSHEQGPETQYF
CDR3 DNA: TGTGCCAGCAGTCACGAACAGGGTCCAGAGACCCAGTACTTC

clone size: -
D gene: -
J gene: TRBJ2-7
V gene: TRBV10-3
CDR3 protein: CAISEFGGSSYEQYF
CDR3 DNA: TGTGCCATCAGTGAATTCGGCGGAAGCTCCTACGAGCAGTACTTC

clone size: -
D gene: TRBD2
J gene: TRBJ2-3
V gene: TRBV2
CDR3 protein: CASSGLAVTDTQYF
CDR3 DNA: TGTGCCAGCAGTGGACTAGCGGTCACAGATACGCAGTATTTT

clone size: -
D gene: -
J gene: TRBJ1-3
V gene: TRBV30
CDR3 protein: CAWSAGGAGNTIYF
CDR3 DNA: TGTGCCTGGAGTGCCGGAGGGGCTGGAAACACCATATATTTT

clone size: -
D gene: -
J gene: TRBJ2-3
V gene: TRBV7-2
CDR3 protein: CASSFDGSTDTQYF
CDR3 DNA: TGTGCCAGCAGCTTTGACGGAAGCACAGATACGCAGTATTTT

clone size: -
D gene: TRBD1
J gene: TRBJ2-7
V gene: TRBV28
CDR3 protein: CASSLWTGVREQYF
CDR3 DNA: TGTGCCAGCAGTTTATGGACAGGGGTAAGGGAGCAGTACTTC

clone size: -
D gene: -
J gene: TRBJ1-2
V gene: TRBV18
CDR3 protein: CASSPVTDNYGYTF
CDR3 DNA: TGTGCCAGCTCACCCGTGACAGATAACTATGGCTACACCTTC

clone size: -
D gene: -
J gene: TRBJ2-1
V gene: TRBV15
CDR3 protein: CATSSGSSYNEQFF
CDR3 DNA: TGTGCCACCAGCAGCGGGAGCTCCTACAATGAGCAGTTCTTC

clone size: -
D gene: -
J gene: TRBJ1-2
V gene: TRBV2
CDR3 protein: CASSAFSTANYGYTF
CDR3 DNA: TGTGCCAGCAGTGCCTTTTCTACAGCTAACTATGGCTACACCTTC

clone size: once
D gene: -
J gene: TRBJ2-7
V gene: TRBV11-2
CDR3 protein: CASSFGPTYEQYF
CDR3 DNA: TGTGCCAGCAGCTTCGGGCCTACCTACGAGCAGTACTTC

clone size: few
D gene: -
J gene: TRBJ1-2
V gene: TRBV11-3
CDR3 protein: CASRGRGYGYTF
CDR3 DNA: TGTGCCAGCAGGGGGCGAGGCTATGGCTACACCTTC

clone size: -
D gene: -
J gene: TRBJ1-6
V gene: TRBV28
CDR3 protein: CASVYGQTGGSPLHF
CDR3 DNA: TGTGCCAGCGTCTACGGACAGACGGGGGGCTCACCCCTCCACTTT

clone size: few
D gene: -
J gene: TRBJ2-2
V gene: TRBV7-9
CDR3 protein: CASSPIRAGRGHGELFF
CDR3 DNA: TGTGCCAGCAGCCCTATCCGGGCCGGGAGAGGGCACGGGGAGCTGTTTTTT

clone size: -
D gene: -
J gene: TRBJ1-5
V gene: TRBV19
CDR3 protein: CASTSTLYSNQPQHF
CDR3 DNA: TGTGCCAGTACCTCGACACTTTATAGCAATCAGCCCCAGCATTTT

clone size: -
D gene: -
J gene: TRBJ2-1
V gene: TRBV6-6
CDR3 protein: CASEGTYNEQFF
CDR3 DNA: TGTGCCAGCGAAGGAACCTACAATGAGCAGTTCTTC

clone size: -
D gene: TRBD1
J gene: TRBJ1-2
V gene: TRBV10-3
CDR3 protein: CAIAADRDGGYTF
CDR3 DNA: TGTGCCATCGCGGCTGACAGGGACGGTGGCTACACCTTC

clone size: once
D gene: -
J gene: TRBJ2-3
V gene: TRBV10-3
CDR3 protein: CASRGLVSTDTQYF
CDR3 DNA: TGTGCCTCCCGAGGGCTGGTAAGCACAGATACGCAGTATTTT

clone size: -
D gene: TRBD2
J gene: TRBJ2-7
V gene: TRBV27
CDR3 protein: CASSLRTSGGYEQYF
CDR3 DNA: TGTGCCAGCAGTCTACGGACTAGCGGGGGCTACGAGCAGTACTTC

clone size: -
D gene: TRBD2
J gene: TRBJ2-1
V gene: TRBV2
CDR3 protein: CASRRLARDEQFF
CDR3 DNA: TGTGCCAGCAGGCGACTAGCGCGCGATGAGCAGTTCTTC

clone size: -
D gene: -
J gene: TRBJ2-5
V gene: TRBV15
CDR3 protein: CATSRDKGSGQETQYF
CDR3 DNA: TGTGCCACCAGCAGAGATAAGGGGAGTGGGCAAGAGACCCAGTACTTC

clone size: few
D gene: -
J gene: TRBJ1-2
V gene: TRBV7-9
CDR3 protein: CASSGGTYYGYTF
CDR3 DNA: TGTGCCAGCAGCGGCGGGACATATTATGGCTACACCTTC

clone size: -
D gene: -
J gene: TRBJ2-2
V gene: TRBV6-1
CDR3 protein: CASSSRHMNTGELFF
CDR3 DNA: TGTGCCAGCTCGTCGAGACACATGAACACCGGGGAGCTGTTTTTT

clone size: -
D gene: TRBD1
J gene: TRBJ1-2
V gene: TRBV6-1
CDR3 protein: CASRSGGSANYGYTF
CDR3 DNA: TGTGCCAGCAGATCAGGGGGCTCTGCTAACTATGGCTACACCTTC

clone size: -
D gene: TRBD2
J gene: TRBJ2-7
V gene: TRBV2
CDR3 protein: CASSEELAGLYEQYF
CDR3 DNA: TGTGCCAGCAGTGAAGAGCTAGCGGGGCTCTACGAGCAGTACTTC

clone size: few
D gene: -
J gene: TRBJ1-5
V gene: TRBV19
CDR3 protein: CASSGRGGNQPQHF
CDR3 DNA: TGTGCCAGTAGTGGTCGGGGTGGCAATCAGCCCCAGCATTTT

clone size: -
D gene: -
J gene: TRBJ2-5
V gene: TRBV4-3
CDR3 protein: CASSQSQGYQETQYF
CDR3 DNA: TGCGCCAGCAGCCAATCCCAGGGATACCAAGAGACCCAGTACTTC

clone size: once
D gene: -
J gene: TRBJ1-1
V gene: TRBV18
CDR3 protein: CASSFGTPGDTEAFF
CDR3 DNA: TGTGCCAGCTCTTTCGGGACACCTGGGGACACTGAAGCTTTCTTT

clone size: -
D gene: -
J gene: TRBJ2-5
V gene: TRBV7-2
CDR3 protein: CASSFGAGHLTETQYF
CDR3 DNA: TGTGCCAGCAGCTTTGGAGCGGGCCACCTCACGGAGACCCAGTACTTC